A selection of T cell receptor beta chains follows, all from one sample in a study of naive and memory T cell subsets. TCRdb called the UMI-ligation and nested PCR reads again in MiXCR, with one record for every CDR3 protein. The table records fewer than 150,000 distinct CDR3 sequences, about 20% of them present only once. The sequenced material came from naive CD8+ T cells from blood. The source is a human donor in good health. The conserved cysteine and the conserved F or W are not part of the CDR3 here.

J: TRBJ2-7
V: TRBV3-1
CDR3: ASSYGQGFSYEQY

J: TRBJ2-2
V: TRBV15
CDR3: ATSSRTGPTGELF

J: TRBJ2-1
V: TRBV28
CDR3: ASSRSISSYNEQF

J: TRBJ2-5
V: TRBV6-5
CDR3: ASSYSGRLQETQY

J: TRBJ2-1
V: TRBV7-9
CDR3: ASSLEAGAEQF

J: TRBJ1-1
V: TRBV20-1
CDR3: SASPMGTEAF

J: TRBJ1-1
V: TRBV7-9
CDR3: ASLVLKNTEAF

J: TRBJ2-3
V: TRBV9
CDR3: ASSVEGREGRTDTQY

J: TRBJ2-1
V: TRBV5-6
CDR3: ASSSGNNEQF

J: TRBJ2-7
V: TRBV20-1
CDR3: SASRLERVPYEQY

J: TRBJ2-7
V: TRBV12-3/TRBV12-4
CDR3: ASSLSFSSYEQY

J: TRBJ1-2
V: TRBV6-2/TRBV6-3
CDR3: ASSSRVGREPGNYGYT

J: TRBJ2-5
V: TRBV13
CDR3: ASSLELATGKTQY

J: TRBJ2-1
V: TRBV20-1
CDR3: SARPGTSGSYNEQF

J: TRBJ1-2
V: TRBV3-1
CDR3: ASSPTGTANYGYT

J: TRBJ2-2
V: TRBV7-2
CDR3: ASSLGTSWDTGELF

J: TRBJ2-1
V: TRBV4-2
CDR3: ASSHPLPNEQF

J: TRBJ2-5
V: TRBV7-9
CDR3: ASSLSIQETQY

J: TRBJ2-3
V: TRBV20-1
CDR3: SARLFSRSGDTQY

J: TRBJ2-1
V: TRBV5-1
CDR3: ASSLGTSSYNEQF

J: TRBJ2-1
V: TRBV19
CDR3: ASSMGTGPYNEQF

J: TRBJ2-1
V: TRBV19
CDR3: ASSTGPPREQF

J: TRBJ2-3
V: TRBV2
CDR3: ASRRGDTTDTQY

J: TRBJ2-7
V: TRBV9
CDR3: ASSAGSSGYEQY

J: TRBJ1-2
V: TRBV28
CDR3: ASRGTGWSPGYT

J: TRBJ1-1
V: TRBV3-1
CDR3: ASSQVAGGEEDTEAF

J: TRBJ2-7
V: TRBV14
CDR3: ASSQDIGAGRSEQY

J: TRBJ2-3
V: TRBV6-5
CDR3: ASSGLAGGYTDTQY

J: TRBJ2-7
V: TRBV4-1
CDR3: ASSPGLAASYEQY

J: TRBJ1-1
V: TRBV6-5
CDR3: ASSWFDGPLSGAF

J: TRBJ1-2
V: TRBV30
CDR3: AWSPTGEAGYT

J: TRBJ1-1
V: TRBV3-1
CDR3: ASSQEGTNTEAF

J: TRBJ1-1
V: TRBV28
CDR3: ASSLSGEGAEAF

J: TRBJ2-1
V: TRBV27
CDR3: ASSLSVSGSVNEQF

J: TRBJ2-7
V: TRBV7-2
CDR3: ASSYGFSYEQY

J: TRBJ1-5
V: TRBV7-6
CDR3: ASSATGIGQPQH

J: TRBJ2-2
V: TRBV14
CDR3: ASSVNTGELF

J: TRBJ1-5
V: TRBV11-2
CDR3: ASSATVGNQPQH

J: TRBJ2-5
V: TRBV12-3/TRBV12-4
CDR3: ASSFVLAGGETQY

J: TRBJ2-1
V: TRBV6-5
CDR3: ASSYPGTPRDEQF

J: TRBJ2-1
V: TRBV7-9
CDR3: ASSFIAGGRDEQF

J: TRBJ2-1
V: TRBV29-1
CDR3: SVTEVTYNEQF

J: TRBJ2-1
V: TRBV12-3/TRBV12-4
CDR3: ASTTSGSLNEQF

J: TRBJ2-2
V: TRBV7-3
CDR3: ASTLGGPGELF

J: TRBJ2-7
V: TRBV27
CDR3: ASSLFGTGALGYEQY

J: TRBJ2-5
V: TRBV7-9
CDR3: ASSPPVTGTREETQY

J: TRBJ2-5
V: TRBV13
CDR3: ASSLQPYQETQY